The present TCR beta chain was sequenced within a study of CD8+ T cells in alopecia areata. Investigators isolated RNA and reverse transcribed it into cDNA to act as the sequencing template. The data were produced by immunoSEQ multiplex PCR, yet TCRdb's version contains in-frame clones alone and is incomplete. Counted here are tens of thousands of clones, 60% to 85% occurring once; the ten biggest clones make up around 20%. About this clone: No antigen is known for it.

Findings and limits, study-wide: Scalp lesions, especially in alopecia totalis/universalis, had higher clonality than normal scalp. Sequencing of scalp samples also captures resident alphabeta T cells of normal skin. With patients, TCR sharing proved less clear than in mice, a difference possibly related to HLA.

CDR3 length equals 16 residues. Germline CDR1 LGHNA, CDR2 YNFKEQ. The junction had 3 bases not matched to a gene; V was cut back by 2 bases and J by 0 bases. Those with alopecia areata gave lesional scalp punch biopsies and peripheral blood. The specimen sequenced was NKG2D-low CD8+ T cells sorted from blood. The J gene is TRBJ2-7, the V gene TRBV4-2, with 11 bases fitting TRBD2. This receptor was identified in a human donor with alopecia areata. The CDR3 region is CASSQTGTSGSYEQYF. The CDR3 DNA reads TGTGCCAGCAGCCAAACCGGGACTAGCGGCTCCTACGAGCAGTACTTC.